A selection of T cell receptor beta chains follows, all from one sample in a study of blood T cell repertoires in COVID-19. The protocol was immunoSEQ multiplex PCR, while the TCRdb copy is restricted to in-frame clones and leaves out a portion. The table includes 190,000 or so clones, about 89% detected once. What was sequenced was peripheral blood. The receptors here all came from a man aged 35 to 55 with acute or convalescent COVID-19. CDR3s include the opening cysteine and the closing phenylalanine or tryptophan. D genes are given only for firm matches. For some rows the clone size is stated as once, few or many, or as a class when expanded; others skip it.

v_call,clone_size,cdr3_length,d_call,j_call,cdr3_aa,cdr3_nt
TRBV5-1,NA,17,NA,TRBJ2-7,CASSFGQLALSSYEQYF,TGCGCCAGCAGCTTCGGCCAACTAGCCCTCAGCTCCTACGAGCAGTACTTC
TRBV5-1,NA,15,NA,TRBJ2-1,CASSLGGSSYNEQFF,TGCGCCAGCAGCTTGGGAGGGAGCTCCTACAATGAGCAGTTCTTC
TRBV6-5,NA,13,NA,TRBJ1-1,CASSLPGHRGAFF,TGTGCCAGCAGTCTCCCGGGACACCGAGGGGCTTTCTTT
TRBV19,NA,16,TRBD2,TRBJ2-1,CASSPTRLAGVNEQFF,TGTGCCAGTAGCCCAACACGACTAGCGGGGGTCAATGAGCAGTTCTTC
TRBV20-1,NA,11,NA,TRBJ2-7,CSARGGSEQYF,TGCAGTGCTAGAGGAGGGTCCGAGCAGTACTTC
TRBV27,NA,15,TRBD1,TRBJ2-6,CASKTGTPGANVLTF,TGTGCCAGCAAGACAGGGACCCCTGGGGCCAACGTCCTGACTTTC
TRBV30,NA,16,NA,TRBJ1-5,CAWSGVGAEGNQPQHF,TGTGCCTGGAGTGGGGTGGGGGCGGAGGGCAATCAGCCCCAGCATTTT
TRBV19,once,11,TRBD1,TRBJ1-2,CASSQDRVCTF,TGTGCCAGTAGTCAGGACAGGGTTTGCACCTTC
TRBV30,NA,17,NA,TRBJ2-1,CAWSGTSFVKANNEQFF,TGTGCCTGGAGTGGCACTAGCTTCGTCAAGGCAAACAATGAGCAGTTCTTC
TRBV11-2,NA,13,NA,TRBJ2-5,CASSLVGGETQYF,TGTGCCAGCAGCTTAGTTGGAGGGGAGACCCAGTACTTC